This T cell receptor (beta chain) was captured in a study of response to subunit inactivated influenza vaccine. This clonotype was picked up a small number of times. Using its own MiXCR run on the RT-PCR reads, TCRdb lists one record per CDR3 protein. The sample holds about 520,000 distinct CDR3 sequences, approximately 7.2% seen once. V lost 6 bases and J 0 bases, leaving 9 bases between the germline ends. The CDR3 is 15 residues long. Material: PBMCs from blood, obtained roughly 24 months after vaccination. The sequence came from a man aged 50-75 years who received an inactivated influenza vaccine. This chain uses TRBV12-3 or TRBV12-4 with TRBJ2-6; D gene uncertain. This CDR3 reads CASSHESSGANVLTF. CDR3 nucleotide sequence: TGTGCCAGCAGCCATGAGAGCTCTGGGGCCAACGTCCTGACTTTC.